Below are 10 T cell receptor beta chains sequenced from a single sample in a study of TIL therapy for anti-PD-1-resistant metastatic lung cancer. The libraries were made with immunoSEQ v3. Only in-frame clones appear in the TCRdb table, and some are missing; sequencing was by immunoSEQ multiplex PCR. Of more than 90,000 clones listed, under 70% were seen once; the top ten hold approximately 9.9%. Time point meaning: pre-treatment sample, taken before nivolumab and TIL therapy. Most excised metastases sampled were pleural nodules or supraclavicular lymph nodes. Sample: tumor tissue, taken at baseline. All receptors derive from a person aged 25-85 years with non-small cell lung cancer.

V usage is TRBV19 and J usage is TRBJ2-5; D might be TRBD2 (6 bases). V lost 2 bases and J 1 base, leaving 11 bases between the germline ends. CDR3 length: 15 residues. Germline V gene lookup returns CDR1 LNHDA and CDR2 SQIVND (reference sequence). CDR3 residues: CASSIMGGSQETQYF. CDR3 DNA sequence: TGTGCCAGTAGTATAATGGGGGGATCCCAAGAGACCCAGTACTTC.

This chain connects TRBV5-6 to TRBJ2-7, with 13 nucleotides matching TRBD2. The J segment lost 1 base and the V segment lost 4 bases, leaving 8 bases of the junction unmatched. Germline V gene lookup returns CDR1 SGHDT and CDR2 YYEEEE. The CDR3 runs 17 residues. DNA of the CDR3: TGTGCCAGCAGCGATGGACTAGCGGGGGCGAGTTCCTACGAGCAGTACTTC. This translates into CASSDGLAGASSYEQYF. The full variable domain, with the rest looked up from reference TRBV5-6 and TRBJ2-7, is DAGVTQSPTHLIKTRGQQVTLRCSPKSGHDTVSWYQQALGQGPQFIFQYYEEEERQRGNFPDRFSGHQFPNYSSELNVNALLLGDSALYLCASSDGLAGASSYEQYFGPGTRLTVT.

This chain connects TRBV6-2 or TRBV6-3 to TRBJ2-1; D remains ambiguous. This CDR3 spans 15 amino acids. Trimming took 5 bases from V and 4 from J, leaving 15 bases between them. The germline gives CDR1 MNHEY, CDR2 SVGEGT. The DNA of the CDR3 is TGTGCCAGCAGTGGGCATTCTTGGGCTTACAATGAGCAGTTCTTC. This translates into CASSGHSWAYNEQFF.

This clone was found a few times. In nucleotides, the CDR3 is TGTGCCAGCAGTCTTAACCCCGGGACAGGTTCTGGAAACACCATATATTTT. This gives the protein CASSLNPGTGSGNTIYF. The chain employs TRBV7-6 and TRBJ1-3; 8 nucleotides agree with TRBD1. Germline V CDR1 and CDR2: SGHVS, FNYEAQ. The ends lost 6 bases at V and 1 base at J; junction bases unmatched: 11. CDR3 length: 17 residues.

The rearrangement links TRBV6-6 to TRBJ2-1; a weak D match, TRBD2 (6 bases). This CDR3 has 13 amino acids. In germline, CDR1 is MNHNY, CDR2 SVGAGI (reference sequence). Trimming took off 7 bases at V and 3 bases at J, with 10 bases between the two ends. The CDR3 sequence is CASNGGGYNEQFF. The CDR3, as DNA: TGTGCCAGCAACGGGGGAGGCTACAATGAGCAGTTCTTC.

Only a few counts were recorded for this clone. The chain carries TRBV5-1 and TRBJ2-2, with D hard to call. Germline CDR1 is SGHRS and CDR2 is YFSETQ. V was shortened by 2 bases and J by 8 bases, with 10 bases between the two germline ends. The CDR3 extends over 13 amino acids. CDR3 in DNA: TGCGCCAGCAGCTTACCCGGGCCTGGGGAGCTGTTTTTT. It yields the protein CASSLPGPGELFF. The full variable domain, its missing parts supplied by reference TRBV5-1 and TRBJ2-2, is KAGVTQTPRYLIKTRGQQVTLSCSPISGHRSVSWYQQTPGQGLQFLFEYFSETQRNKGNFPGRFSGRQFSNSRSEMNVSTLELGDSALYLCASSLPGPGELFFGEGSRLTVL.

This rearrangement joins TRBV7-2 to TRBJ2-3; TRBD2 agrees at 11 bases. Germline CDR1 reads SGHTA; CDR2 reads FQGNSA. This CDR3 is built from 16 residues. Trimming cost V 1 base and J 5 bases; bases outside gene matches: 5. In DNA, the CDR3 is TGTGCCAGCAGCTTAGAGGGTAGCGGGGGGGGAGATACGCAGTATTTT. It encodes CASSLEGSGGGDTQYF.

This clone was detected only once. The rearrangement links TRBV6-2 or TRBV6-3 to TRBJ2-3; tentatively, D is TRBD2 (6 bases). The V gene lost 2 bases and the J gene lost 2 bases, with 14 bases spanning the gap. This CDR3 region has 16 residues. CDR1 MNHEY and CDR2 SVGEGT come from the germline V gene. The CDR3 reads CASSYRGTPATDTQYF. The CDR3 DNA reads TGTGCCAGCAGTTACCGCGGGACGCCGGCCACAGATACGCAGTATTTT.

This chain links TRBV4-3 with TRBJ1-2; D gene uncertain. In germline, CDR1 is LGHNA, CDR2 YSLEER. CDR3 length equals 16 residues. The ends were cut back, 3 bases at V and 5 bases at J, with 19 bases in the middle. The CDR3 here is CASSQDWGTSSYGYTF. CDR3 nucleotide sequence: TGCGCCAGCAGCCAGGATTGGGGTACAAGCTCATATGGCTACACCTTC.

The genes are TRBV11-3 and TRBJ2-7; weak D call: TRBD2 (6 bases). Trimming took 5 bases from V and 3 from J, leaving 11 bases between them. The CDR3 has 13 amino acids. Germline values: CDR1 SGHNT, CDR2 YENEEA. The CDR3 loop is CASSRAGSYEQYF. The CDR3 DNA reads as TGTGCCAGCAGCCGGGCGGGGAGCTACGAGCAGTACTTC.